A single TCR beta chain is shown here with its context. Its antigen remains unidentified. This record comes from a study of blood T cells in healthy people across ages. Study-wide findings and caveats: Researchers deemed the diversity estimates from one million T cells underestimates. The recorded TCR beta diversity per million T cells decreased in a roughly linear manner with age.

A second about 7 to 12 cycle PCR used barcoded and J-beta primers. Every sample gave at least 2.5 million paired-end reads containing CDR3. Via MiXCR, TCRdb re-called the 5' RACE reads, giving one row per CDR3 protein. Of 1.8 million or so distinct CDR3 sequences in the sample, approximately 39% are singletons; the top ten hold roughly 24%. The sequenced material came from blood. The receptor was isolated from a human donor in good health.

CDR3 region: CASSLDQVVTDTQYF. The CDR3 DNA sequence: TGTGCCAGCAGTTTGGACCAGGTGGTCACAGATACGCAGTATTTT. The chain employs TRBV12-3 or TRBV12-4 and TRBJ2-3, with D unresolved. V shed 3 bases and J shed 2 bases, with 12 bases lying between them. The CDR3 contains 15 residues.